This entry is about one TCR beta chain. Antigen unknown. CDR1 SEHNR and CDR2 FQNEAQ come from the germline V gene (reference sequence). Unmatched junction bases numbered 12, after V lost 4 bases and J lost 0 bases. This CDR3 is built from 17 residues. These data are taken from a study of shared clonotypes between healthy human individuals. General study results and limits: Clonotypes shared by all four sorted-subset donors had higher generation probabilities than non-shared clonotypes.

Assay execution proceeded at the deep level. Per the original methods: Junction-only sequences produced by ImmunoSEQ had no quality scores, so filtering differed. The protocol was immunoSEQ multiplex PCR, while the TCRdb copy is restricted to in-frame clones and leaves out a portion. Clone size and V and J calls were adopted from that table, with D and trimming inferred from the DNA. The sample records 630,000 or so clones, 98% being singletons. Naive CD8 cells lacked CD45RO, underwent positive selection for CCR7 and left out terminally differentiated effector memory CD45RA+ cells. The source is a man aged 25 to 40 in good health. The sequenced sample consisted of naive CD8+ T cells sorted from blood. The rearrangement joins TRBV7-9 to TRBJ2-7; 7 nucleotides match TRBD1. CDR3 residues: CASSSNTGESPSYEQYF. CDR3 nucleotide sequence: TGTGCCAGCAGCTCTAATACAGGGGAATCCCCCTCCTACGAGCAGTACTTC.